The 20 T cell receptor beta chains below all came from one sample that was sequenced in a study of T cell repertoires in cytomegalovirus infection. TCRdb used MiXCR to reprocess the reads, holding one entry per CDR3 protein. The sample consists of 630,000 or so distinct CDR3 sequences, roughly a quarter of them appearing once. The specimen sequenced was CD8+ T cells from PBMCs. All receptors derive from a human donor in good health (CMV status not recorded). Some clones in this sample may be carry-over from other donors' samples.

The count of this clonotype is one. V gene TRBV18 combines with J gene TRBJ2-2; possible D gene TRBD1, 6 bases. The germline gives CDR1 KGHSH, CDR2 LQKENI. CDR3 length: 18 amino acids. V shed 4 bases and J shed 7 bases, with 25 bases lying between them. In DNA, the CDR3 is TGTGCCAGCTCACACCAACGGAGTCAAACAGGGTCCGGCGGGGAGCTGTTTTTT. Translating gives CASSHQRSQTGSGGELFF.

The CDR3 coding sequence is TGTGCCAGCAGCTCCTCAATACTAGCGGGACTACAAGAGACCCAGTACTTC. It codes for CASSSSILAGLQETQYF. J is TRBJ2-5 and V is TRBV7-6; 10 positions match TRBD2. Trimming at V came to 4 bases and at J to 2 bases, leaving 10 bases not matched to a gene. Germline loops: CDR1 SGHVS, CDR2 FNYEAQ. This CDR3 spans 17 amino acids.

This clonotype came up a few times. The CDR3 DNA reads as TGTGCCAGCAGGACCTCGGGGGCCGGGGAGCTGTTTTTT. Protein sequence: CASRTSGAGELFF. The rearrangement links TRBV5-5 to TRBJ2-2; perhaps TRBD2 as D (6 bases). The CDR3 is made up of 13 amino acids. CDR1 is SGHKS, CDR2 YYEKEE, per germline (reference sequence). Trimming cost V 5 bases and J 6 bases, with 11 bases left between them.

This clonotype was seen a handful of times. The V call is TRBV7-6, the J call TRBJ2-3; tentative D call: TRBD2 (5 bases). From germline, CDR1 is SGHVS and CDR2 FNYEAQ. The CDR3 totals 14 residues. The germline V and J ends were trimmed by 2 bases and 1 base, with 7 bases remaining between them. As DNA, the CDR3 is TGTGCCAGCAGCTTATTCGGGGGCACAGATACGCAGTATTTT. It yields the protein CASSLFGGTDTQYF.

This clonotype was counted at least ten times. The genes are TRBV7-9 and TRBJ1-2, with a tentative D call TRBD1 (6 bases). V lost 5 bases and J 3 bases, leaving 16 bases between the germline ends. CDR3 size: 15 residues. Germline-derived CDR1 and CDR2 are SEHNR and FQNEAQ (reference sequence). The CDR3, as DNA: TGTGCCAGCAGCGTCGGGACATCGGTTCACTATGGCTACACCTTC. Translated: CASSVGTSVHYGYTF.

In regard to this clonotype: The CDR3 ends on some other residue instead of the conserved phenylalanine or tryptophan, so this is likely a read error. This chain links TRBV10-3 with TRBJ2-1, with TRBD2 matching over 9 bases. The CDR3 has 13 residues. The ends lost 6 bases at V and 7 bases at J; junction bases unmatched: 4. Germline values: CDR1 ENHRY, CDR2 SYGVKD. CDR3 amino acids: CAIRAGGGNEQFY. The CDR3 region has the DNA TGTGCCATCAGGGCGGGGGGGGGTAATGAGCAGTTCTAC.

In its sample, this clonotype was seen a few times. The chain couples TRBV28 to TRBJ2-3; 9 positions match TRBD1. Germline V CDR1 and CDR2: MDHEN, SYDVKM. V lost 4 bases and J lost 3; bases outside the gene matches: 8. This CDR3 is built from 16 residues. The CDR3: CASSSVAGTGTDTQYF. The CDR3 DNA reads as TGTGCCAGCAGTTCCGTCGCCGGGACAGGGACAGATACGCAGTATTTT.

This clonotype was detected ten times or more. This sequence joins TRBV7-8 and TRBJ2-7; possibly TRBD1 or TRBD2 for D (5 bases each). CDR1 is SGHVS and CDR2 is FQNEAQ in the germline V gene. Trimming cost V 2 bases and J 3 bases, with 14 bases left between them. CDR3 length equals 15 residues. This CDR3 reads CASSLRMGVIYEQYV. CDR3 DNA sequence: TGTGCCAGCAGCTTACGTATGGGGGTCATCTACGAGCAGTACGTC.

Many counts were recorded for this clonotype. The chain carries TRBV27 and TRBJ1-1, with D possibly matching TRBD1 (6 bases). This CDR3 contains 15 residues. Germline V CDR1 and CDR2: MNHEY, SMNVEV (reference sequence). Trimming took 3 bases from V and 5 from J, leaving 16 bases between them. The CDR3 bases are TGTGCCAGCAGTTTTTCCCGCGGGGGCGAGACTGAAGCTTTCTTT. Amino acids: CASSFSRGGETEAFF.

This clonotype was seen a few times. V usage is TRBV27 and J usage is TRBJ1-2; tentatively, D is TRBD1 (5 bases). Germline V lookup: CDR1 MNHEY, CDR2 SMNVEV (reference sequence). The CDR3 is 17 amino acids. Trimming shortened V by 5 bases and J by 0 bases, and 19 bases separated the two germline ends. Written as DNA, the CDR3 is TGTGCCAGCAGTCTAGCCTGGGGGGGTTTGGCTAACTATGGCTACACCTTC. Its protein is CASSLAWGGLANYGYTF.

CDR3 in amino acids: CASRGMGTSYNEQFF. As DNA, the CDR3 is TGTGCCAGCAGGGGGATGGGAACATCCTACAATGAGCAGTTCTTC. The rearrangement uses TRBV14 and TRBJ2-1; D call uncertain. Trimming stripped 6 bases from V and 1 base from J, with 13 bases between. Germline loops: CDR1 SGHDN, CDR2 FVKESK. The CDR3 has 15 amino acids. The entire variable domain, with the rest obtained from reference TRBV14 and TRBJ2-1, is as follows: EAGVTQFPSHSVIEKGQTVTLRCDPISGHDNLYWYRRVMGKEIKFLLHFVKESKQDESGMPNNRFLAERTGGTYSTLKVQPAELEDSGVYFCASRGMGTSYNEQFFGPGTRLTVL.

The V gene is TRBV6-5, the J gene TRBJ1-2, with a possible D match to TRBD1 (6 bases). CDR3 length: 14 residues. Germline V gene sequence: CDR1 MNHEY, CDR2 SVGAGI. The ends were cut back, 6 bases at V and 4 bases at J, with 15 bases in the middle. The CDR3 is CASRPQGIGYGYTF. CDR3 in DNA: TGTGCCAGCAGACCGCAGGGGATCGGCTATGGCTACACCTTC.

This clonotype came up a few times. The J gene is TRBJ1-1, the V gene TRBV29-1, with D unclear. Trimming took off 6 bases at V and 0 bases at J, with 11 bases between the two ends. Germline assignment: CDR1 SQVTM and CDR2 ANQGSEA. The CDR3 totals 13 residues. The CDR3 protein is CSVLDGMNTEAFF. The CDR3 nucleotides are TGCAGCGTCCTGGACGGCATGAACACTGAAGCTTTCTTT.

This clonotype came up once. A much larger clone lies one base from this, so it may be a read error. Here the CDR3 DNA reads TGTACCAGCAGCCCTTTCCCCGGGACTAGCGGGGGGGCGATTGAGCAGTTCTTC. It codes for CTSSPFPGTSGGAIEQFF. J is TRBJ2-1 and V is TRBV6-2 or TRBV6-3; TRBD2 aligns across 16 bases. Germline V CDR1 and CDR2: MNHEY, SVGEGT. The CDR3 covers 18 residues.

The chain is built from TRBV19 and TRBJ2-7, with D tentatively TRBD2 (6 bases). Germline lookup yields CDR1 LNHDA and CDR2 SQIVND (reference sequence). CDR3 length: 13 amino acids. V was pared by 3 bases and J by 1 base, with 7 bases between. The CDR3, as DNA: TGTGCCAGTAGTATGGGACTTTCCTACGAGCAGTACGTC. It translates to CASSMGLSYEQYV.

This clonotype was found many times. J is TRBJ2-3 and V is TRBV7-9; 9 bases map to TRBD2. CDR3 length equals 17 residues. Germline CDR1 is SEHNR and CDR2 is FQNEAQ (reference sequence). V trimming: 2 bases; J trimming: 2 bases; junction bases outside the gene matches: 8. The chain's CDR3 is CASSLPSSGESTDTQYF. As DNA, the CDR3 is TGTGCCAGCAGCTTACCCTCTAGCGGGGAGTCCACAGATACGCAGTATTTT.

Comment on this clonotype: Given a much more abundant clone one base away, this may be a read error. CDR3 nucleotide sequence: TGTACCAGCAGTACCCGGGACAACTCCTACGAGCAGTACGTC. Protein sequence: CTSSTRDNSYEQYV. The rearrangement joins TRBV6-5 to TRBJ2-7; D may be TRBD1 (6 bases). This CDR3 has 14 amino acids. Germline V gene lookup returns CDR1 MNHEY and CDR2 SVGAGI.

The rearrangement links TRBV20-1 to TRBJ2-7; 10 nucleotides line up with TRBD1. Germline CDR1 reads DFQATT; CDR2 reads SNEGSKA (reference sequence). CDR3 size: 16 residues. With 4 bases clipped from V and 1 base from J, the junction kept 10 bases outside the gene matches. In nucleotides, the CDR3 is TGCAGTGCTAAGTCCGGGACAGGGGAAACTTCCTACGAGCAGTACGTC. Protein product: CSAKSGTGETSYEQYV.

This clonotype was seen a few times. This chain joins TRBV27 and TRBJ2-1, with 13 bases identical to TRBD2. This CDR3 spans 14 amino acids. The V gene end was trimmed by 6 bases and the J gene end by 9 bases; junction bases not matched to a gene: 5. Looked up from germline, CDR1 is MNHEY and CDR2 is SMNVEV (reference sequence). This CDR3 reads CASSYGLAGVEQFF. The CDR3 DNA reads as TGTGCCAGCAGCTACGGACTAGCGGGGGTTGAGCAGTTCTTC.

This clonotype was seen more than once but under ten times. The gene calls are TRBV6-6 and TRBJ1-2, with a weak D call TRBD1 (6 bases). This CDR3 has 15 amino acids. Looked up from germline, CDR1 is MNHNY and CDR2 is SVGAGI (reference sequence). Trimming took off 7 bases at V and 1 base at J, with 16 bases between the two ends. DNA for the CDR3: TGTGCCAGCACTTTTGGGGTACAGGGTAACTATGGCTACACCTTC. Translation gives CASTFGVQGNYGYTF.